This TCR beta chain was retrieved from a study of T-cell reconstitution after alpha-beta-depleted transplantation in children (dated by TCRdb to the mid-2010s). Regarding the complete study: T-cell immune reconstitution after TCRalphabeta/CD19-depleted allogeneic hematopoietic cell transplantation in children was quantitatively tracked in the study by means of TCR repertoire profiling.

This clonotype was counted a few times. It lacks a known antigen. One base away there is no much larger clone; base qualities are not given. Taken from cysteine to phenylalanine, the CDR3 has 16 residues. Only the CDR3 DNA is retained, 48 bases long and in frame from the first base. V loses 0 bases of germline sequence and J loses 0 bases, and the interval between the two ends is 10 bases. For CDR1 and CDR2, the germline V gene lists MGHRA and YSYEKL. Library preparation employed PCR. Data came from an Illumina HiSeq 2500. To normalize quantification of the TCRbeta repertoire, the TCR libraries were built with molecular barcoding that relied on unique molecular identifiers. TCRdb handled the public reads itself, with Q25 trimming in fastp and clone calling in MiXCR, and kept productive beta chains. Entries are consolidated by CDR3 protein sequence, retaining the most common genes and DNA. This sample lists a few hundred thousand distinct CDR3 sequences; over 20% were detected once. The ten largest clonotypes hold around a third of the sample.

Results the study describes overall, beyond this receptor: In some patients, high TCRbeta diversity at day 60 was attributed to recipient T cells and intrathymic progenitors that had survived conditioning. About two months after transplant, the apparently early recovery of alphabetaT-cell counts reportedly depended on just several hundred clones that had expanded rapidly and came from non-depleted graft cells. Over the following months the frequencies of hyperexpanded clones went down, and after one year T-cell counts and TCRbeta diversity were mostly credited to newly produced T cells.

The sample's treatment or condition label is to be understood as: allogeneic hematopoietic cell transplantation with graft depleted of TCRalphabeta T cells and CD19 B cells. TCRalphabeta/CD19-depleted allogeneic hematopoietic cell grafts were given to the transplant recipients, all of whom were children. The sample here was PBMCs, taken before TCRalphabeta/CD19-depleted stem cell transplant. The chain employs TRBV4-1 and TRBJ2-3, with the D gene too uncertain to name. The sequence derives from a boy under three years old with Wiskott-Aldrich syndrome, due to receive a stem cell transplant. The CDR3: CASSQDGTGSTDTQYF. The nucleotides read TGCGCCAGCAGCCAAGACGGTACTGGTAGCACAGATACGCAGTATTTT.